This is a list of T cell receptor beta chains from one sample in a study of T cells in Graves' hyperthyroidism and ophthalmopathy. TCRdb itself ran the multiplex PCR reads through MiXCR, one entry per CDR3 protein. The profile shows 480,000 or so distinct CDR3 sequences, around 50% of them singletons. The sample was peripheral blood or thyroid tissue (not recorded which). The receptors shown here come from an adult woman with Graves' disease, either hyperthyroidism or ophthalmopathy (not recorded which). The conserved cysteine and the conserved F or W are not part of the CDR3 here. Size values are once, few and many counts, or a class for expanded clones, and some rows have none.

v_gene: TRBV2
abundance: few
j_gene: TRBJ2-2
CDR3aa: ASSEKGRFGELF

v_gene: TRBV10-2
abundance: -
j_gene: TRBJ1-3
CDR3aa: ASTLGLAAQETIY

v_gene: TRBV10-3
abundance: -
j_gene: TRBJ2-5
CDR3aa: AIRGQGGETQY

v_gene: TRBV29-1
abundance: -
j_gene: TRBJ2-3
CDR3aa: SGWDRTPSTQY

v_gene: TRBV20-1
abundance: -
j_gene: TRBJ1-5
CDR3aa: SARGQGASNQPQH

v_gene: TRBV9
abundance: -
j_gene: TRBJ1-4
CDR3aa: ASSVEDTGDWEKLF

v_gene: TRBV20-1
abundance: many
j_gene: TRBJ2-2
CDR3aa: SAGGPRPNTGELF

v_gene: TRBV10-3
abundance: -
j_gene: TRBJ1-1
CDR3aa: AIREGGVGTEAF

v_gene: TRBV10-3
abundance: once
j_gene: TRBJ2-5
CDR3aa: AIRDTSGGLAQQETQY

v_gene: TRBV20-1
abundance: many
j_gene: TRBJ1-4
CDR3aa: SASLTYGATNEKLF

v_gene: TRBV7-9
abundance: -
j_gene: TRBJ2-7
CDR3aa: ASSSTLGTHEGVGSYEQY

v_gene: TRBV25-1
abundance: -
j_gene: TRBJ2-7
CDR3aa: ASSELSSGSSYEQY

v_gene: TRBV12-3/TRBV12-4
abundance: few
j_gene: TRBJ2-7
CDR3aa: ASGLAGGPHEQY